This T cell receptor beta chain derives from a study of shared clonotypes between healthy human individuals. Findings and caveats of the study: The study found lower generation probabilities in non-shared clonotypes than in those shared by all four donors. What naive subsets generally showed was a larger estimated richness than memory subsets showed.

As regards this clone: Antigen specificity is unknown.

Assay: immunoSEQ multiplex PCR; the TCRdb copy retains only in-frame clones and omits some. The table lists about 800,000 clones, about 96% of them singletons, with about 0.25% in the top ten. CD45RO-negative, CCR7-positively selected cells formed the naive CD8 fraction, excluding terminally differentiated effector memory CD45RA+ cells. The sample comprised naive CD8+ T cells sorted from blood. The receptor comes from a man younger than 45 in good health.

CDR3 bases: TGTGCCAGCAGCCCGGACAGGGGCTGGCAAGAGACCCAGTACTTC. It codes for CASSPDRGWQETQYF. The rearrangement joins TRBV7-9 to TRBJ2-5, with TRBD1 identical over 9 bases. CDR3 length equals 15 residues. V lost 5 bases to trimming and J lost 2 bases; unmatched junction nucleotides: 6. CDR1 and CDR2 from the germline V gene are SEHNR and FQNEAQ (reference sequence).